The 17 T cell receptor beta chains below all came from one sample that was sequenced in a study of vaccination effects on CD4 cells after COVID-19. The antigens of these receptors remain unknown. Using immunoSEQ multiplex PCR, the repertoire was profiled, and TCRdb retains in-frame clones only, with some absent. This table has under 80,000 clones, approximately 74% appearing once. Before sequencing, viral peptide pools were used by the ViraFEST assay to expand antigen-specific CD4+ T cells. Following culture for roughly 10 days, CD4+ T cells were isolated. The source was CD4+ T cells from PBMCs cultured with HCoV-229E spike peptides, collected before COVID-19 vaccination. These receptors came from a human donor who received a COVID-19 vaccine.

The chain has TRBV24-1 and TRBJ2-3; unclear D gene. CDR1 and CDR2 (germline): KGHDR, SFDVKD. This CDR3 is built from 13 residues. Trimming shortened V by 2 bases and J by 3 bases, and 5 bases separated the two germline ends. The CDR3 is CATSDYNTDTQYF. DNA of the CDR3: TGTGCCACCAGTGATTATAATACAGATACGCAGTATTTT.

This clone was seen more than once but under ten times. The V call is TRBV4-1, the J call TRBJ1-2, with 8 nucleotides matching TRBD1. The V segment lost 1 base and the J segment 1 base; nucleotides outside the gene matches: 5. There are 16 residues in the CDR3. Germline-derived CDR1 and CDR2 are MGHRA and YSYEKL. DNA for the CDR3: TGCGCCAGCAGCCAAGCCGGGACAGGCAGTAACTATGGCTACACCTTC. It codes for CASSQAGTGSNYGYTF.

J is TRBJ2-1 and V is TRBV29-1; D unresolved. This CDR3 has 11 amino acids. V dropped 7 bases and J dropped 5 bases, with 9 bases sitting between them. Per the germline V gene, CDR1 is SQVTM and CDR2 is ANQGSEA. CDR3 bases: TGCAGCGCTAAAAAGAACAATGAGCAGTTCTTC. Amino acid sequence: CSAKKNNEQFF.

V is TRBV28 and J is TRBJ2-2, with D perhaps matching TRBD1 (5 bases). There are 14 residues in the CDR3. Trimming removed 7 bases at V and 5 bases at J, with 14 bases between. The V gene's germline CDR1 is MDHEN and CDR2 SYDVKM. As DNA, the CDR3 is TGTGCCAGCACCGAAGGTCCAGGGACCGGGGAGCTGTTTTTT. This translates into CASTEGPGTGELFF.

The chain uses TRBV18 and TRBJ1-3; a possible D gene is TRBD1 (6 bases). Germline V CDR1 and CDR2: KGHSH, LQKENI. This CDR3 contains 18 residues. Trimming pared 1 base from V and 0 bases from J, leaving 16 bases between. The CDR3 DNA follows: TGTGCCAGCTCACCACGTGGGGGGGCGACTTACTCTGGAAACACCATATATTTT. Translation gives CASSPRGGATYSGNTIYF.

The chain is built from TRBV19 and TRBJ1-4; 7 nucleotides agree with TRBD1. The CDR3 has 15 residues. V was clipped by 7 bases and J by 3 bases; unmatched bases: 8. Germline V gene sequence: CDR1 LNHDA, CDR2 SQIVND (reference sequence). CDR3 nucleotide sequence: TGTGCCAGTAATGCAAGGGGACAGTCTAATGAAAAACTGTTTTTT. This gives the protein CASNARGQSNEKLFF.

This clone was seen a few times. The chain recombines TRBV30 with TRBJ1-2; TRBD1 matches 8 bases. CDR3 length equals 14 residues. Germline trimming cut 1 base from V and 7 bases from J; bases unmatched to any gene: 8. Germline-derived CDR1 and CDR2 are GTSNPN and SVGIG (reference sequence). The DNA for the CDR3 is TGTGCCTGGAGTGGCCTACAGGGGGTGGGTGGCTACACCTTC. The encoded protein is CAWSGLQGVGGYTF.

The chain carries TRBV2 and TRBJ2-5; 7 nucleotides match TRBD2. Germline lookup yields CDR1 SNHLY and CDR2 FYNNEI. The CDR3 totals 12 residues. J lost 5 bases, V lost 6 bases, and 3 bases had no gene match. CDR3 bases: TGTGCCAGCAGGGGGGGGAGTGAGACCCAGTACTTC. It translates to CASRGGSETQYF.

V is TRBV5-1 and J is TRBJ2-5, with 9 positions matching TRBD2. The CDR3 runs 17 residues. J gave up 5 bases and V 4 bases, and 15 bases lay outside the gene matches. CDR1 is SGHRS and CDR2 is YFSETQ in the germline V gene. CDR3 sequence reads: CASSRFRGGGAQETQYF. For the CDR3, the DNA is TGCGCCAGCAGCCGGTTCCGGGGCGGGGGGGCCCAGGAGACCCAGTACTTC. Complete variable domain (other parts from reference TRBV5-1 and TRBJ2-5): KAGVTQTPRYLIKTRGQQVTLSCSPISGHRSVSWYQQTPGQGLQFLFEYFSETQRNKGNFPGRFSGRQFSNSRSEMNVSTLELGDSALYLCASSRFRGGGAQETQYFGPGTRLLVL.

The genes are TRBV12-3 or TRBV12-4 and TRBJ1-6, with D possibly matching TRBD1 (5 bases). This CDR3 comprises 13 residues. The V end was cut by 5 bases, the J end by 7 bases, with 9 bases between. CDR3 sequence: CASSDSHNSPLHF. CDR3 nucleotide sequence: TGTGCCAGCAGTGACAGCCACAATTCACCCCTCCACTTT.

The chain has TRBV5-1 and TRBJ2-1, with no clear D. The CDR3 has 15 amino acids. Germline CDR1 SGHRS, CDR2 YFSETQ. V was clipped by 0 bases and J by 0 bases, with 7 bases between them. CDR3 loop: CASSLGQHSYNEQFF. CDR3 coding DNA: TGCGCCAGCAGCTTGGGACAACACTCCTACAATGAGCAGTTCTTC. The complete variable domain, with remaining parts taken from reference TRBV5-1 and TRBJ2-1, reads KAGVTQTPRYLIKTRGQQVTLSCSPISGHRSVSWYQQTPGQGLQFLFEYFSETQRNKGNFPGRFSGRQFSNSRSEMNVSTLELGDSALYLCASSLGQHSYNEQFFGPGTRLTVL.

This clone was picked up a small number of times. This chain uses TRBV24-1 with TRBJ1-5; D is ambiguous. V shed 4 bases and J shed 5 bases, with 8 bases lying between them. Germline CDR1 and CDR2: KGHDR and SFDVKD. This CDR3 is 13 amino acids long. The CDR3 protein is CATSDRTYQPQHF. CDR3 DNA: TGTGCCACCAGTGACCGCACTTATCAGCCCCAGCATTTT.

This rearrangement joins TRBV18 to TRBJ2-2; D may be TRBD1 (6 bases). V gave up 1 base and J gave up 4 bases, with 7 bases separating them. Germline CDR1 KGHSH, CDR2 LQKENI. The CDR3 contains 14 residues. The CDR3 loop reads CASSPQGVTGELFF. The DNA of the CDR3 is TGTGCCAGCTCACCACAGGGGGTCACCGGGGAGCTGTTTTTT.

The chain combines TRBV30 with TRBJ1-2; no clear D. The CDR3 extends over 14 amino acids. CDR1 and CDR2 (germline): GTSNPN, SVGIG (reference sequence). V was trimmed by 3 bases and J by 7 bases, leaving 18 bases between them. As DNA, the CDR3 is TGTGCCTGGAGGGGCCCGCTTTCAGCGGGTGGCTACACCTTC. Its protein is CAWRGPLSAGGYTF.

The chain couples TRBV5-8 to TRBJ2-5; a weak D match, TRBD1 (5 bases). CDR1 and CDR2 from the germline V gene are SGHTS and YDEGEE. The CDR3 runs to 13 residues. V dropped 4 bases and J dropped 7 bases, with 14 bases sitting between them. This CDR3 reads CASSPPTDPTQYF. The CDR3 nucleotides are TGTGCCAGCAGCCCCCCGACAGACCCGACCCAGTACTTC.

The rearrangement uses TRBV6-4 and TRBJ2-5, with 7 nucleotides matching TRBD1. After removal of 4 bases from V and 4 bases from J, the junction contained 3 bases not matched to a gene. This CDR3 region has 13 residues. CDR1 is MRHNA, CDR2 SNTAGT, per germline. The CDR3 sequence is CASSGNRGETQYF. The CDR3, as DNA: TGTGCCAGCAGTGGCAACAGGGGAGAGACCCAGTACTTC.

This chain connects TRBV24-1 to TRBJ2-5; D unclear. CDR1 and CDR2 (germline): KGHDR, SFDVKD. Between the trimmed V and J ends, which lost 4 bases and 5 bases, there was a span of 13 bases. There are 14 residues in the CDR3. In DNA form, the CDR3 reads TGTGCCACCAGTGACCCCGGACGATGGGAGACCCAGTACTTC. Translation: CATSDPGRWETQYF.